This passage covers 11 T cell receptor beta chains from one sample sequenced in a study of technical replicates of blood from a few donors. TCRdb's table, derived via immunoSEQ multiplex PCR, lists solely in-frame clones and lacks some. The table has about 62,000 clones, more than 70% seen once; the top ten hold about 5.2%. The sequenced sample consisted of PBMCs. The receptor set was obtained from a human donor in good health. Some clones in this sample may be carry-over from other donors' samples.

V usage is TRBV21-1 and J usage is TRBJ2-7; the table's TRBD1 call for D was not verified on the DNA. TRBV21-1 constitutes a pseudogene. The CDR3 spans 12 residues. In DNA form, the CDR3 reads TGTGCCAGCAGCCGTTTAGGAACAGGGAAAAGGGTC. Its translation is CASSRLGTGKRV.

The V call is TRBV7-9, the J call TRBJ1-2, with D tentatively TRBD1 (5 bases). Germline assignment: CDR1 SEHNR and CDR2 FQNEAQ (reference sequence). With 3 bases removed from V and 4 bases from J, the gap between germline ends came to 21 bases. The length of the CDR3 is 17 residues. For the CDR3, the DNA is TGTGCCAGCAGCTTTAGCCAGGGCCCTCTTAGCATCTATGGCTACACCTTC. Encoded protein: CASSFSQGPLSIYGYTF.

This chain joins TRBV2 and TRBJ2-3; perhaps TRBD2 as D (6 bases). This CDR3 region has 13 residues. Germline loops: CDR1 SNHLY, CDR2 FYNNEI. With 6 bases removed from V and 5 bases from J, the gap between germline ends came to 12 bases. The CDR3 region is CASRRDSRDTQYF. As DNA, the CDR3 is TGTGCCAGCAGACGGGACTCGCGAGATACGCAGTATTTT.

V is TRBV4-1 and J is TRBJ2-5, with TRBD1 identical over 7 bases. The germline CDR1 and CDR2 sequences are MGHRA and YSYEKL. V gave up 0 bases and J gave up 4 bases; unmatched junction bases: 14. The CDR3 length is 18 residues. CDR3: CASSQERGVSRTGETQYF. The CDR3 coding sequence is TGCGCCAGCAGCCAAGAACGGGGCGTCTCTCGGACAGGAGAGACCCAGTACTTC.

The CDR3 DNA follows: TGTGCCAGCGGTACTAGCGGGGGGGTCTCAGATACGCAGTATTTT. Its translation is CASGTSGGVSDTQYF. This chain joins TRBV2 and TRBJ2-3, with 13 bases identical to TRBD2. V dropped 8 bases and J dropped 4; count of bases not matched to a gene: 6. CDR1 and CDR2 from the germline V gene are SNHLY and FYNNEI. This CDR3 is built from 15 residues.

The CDR3 reads CASSFLSISGANVLTF. Here the CDR3 DNA reads TGTGCCAGCAGTTTCCTTTCTATCTCTGGGGCCAACGTCCTGACTTTC. The chain carries TRBV7-2 and TRBJ2-6; D is ambiguous. The CDR3 extends over 16 amino acids. The V gene's germline CDR1 is SGHTA and CDR2 FQGNSA. The ends were cut back, 6 bases at V and 0 bases at J, with 12 bases in the middle.

The chain employs TRBV6-1 and TRBJ2-6, with D perhaps TRBD1 (5 bases). The CDR3 spans 17 residues. Per the germline V gene, CDR1 is MNHNS and CDR2 is SASEGT. V lost 4 bases, J lost 0 bases, and 13 bases lay in between. CDR3 in amino acids: CASSGQRVRSGANVLTF. The CDR3 DNA reads as TGTGCCAGCAGTGGACAGCGAGTCCGCTCTGGGGCCAACGTCCTGACTTTC.

The chain uses TRBV9 and TRBJ1-3; the match to TRBD1 covers 8 bases. This CDR3 spans 17 amino acids. Germline V CDR1 and CDR2: SGDLS, YYNGEE. V trimming: 2 bases; J trimming: 0 bases; junction bases outside the gene matches: 7. CDR3 sequence reads: CASSVRAGGFSGNTIYF. CDR3 bases: TGTGCCAGCAGCGTCAGGGCAGGGGGCTTCTCTGGAAACACCATATATTTT.

V and J are TRBV5-6 and TRBJ2-3; 11 bases are shared with TRBD1. Germline CDR1 SGHDT, CDR2 YYEEEE. V lost 1 base to trimming and J lost 6 bases; unmatched junction nucleotides: 7. The CDR3 contains 16 residues. The CDR3, as DNA: TGTGCCAGCAGCTTGCCCGGGACAGGGGGGAGGGATACGCAGTATTTT. Amino acid sequence: CASSLPGTGGRDTQYF.

The J gene is TRBJ1-1, the V gene TRBV9, with 8 bases matching TRBD1. Germline CDR1 is SGDLS and CDR2 is YYNGEE. Losses at the gene ends were 4 bases for V and 2 bases for J; bases not matched to a gene: 7. The CDR3 consists of 15 residues. The CDR3 here is CASSPRTGTNTEAFF. CDR3 DNA: TGTGCCAGCAGCCCCCGGACAGGGACTAACACTGAAGCTTTCTTT.

V is TRBV2 and J is TRBJ2-5; D unresolved. Trimming removed 8 bases at V and 3 bases at J, with 22 bases between. Germline loops: CDR1 SNHLY, CDR2 FYNNEI. The CDR3 length is 16 residues. The CDR3 loop reads CASGLRLVKYKETQYF. CDR3 nucleotides: TGTGCCAGCGGTCTTCGATTAGTAAAATATAAAGAGACCCAGTACTTC.